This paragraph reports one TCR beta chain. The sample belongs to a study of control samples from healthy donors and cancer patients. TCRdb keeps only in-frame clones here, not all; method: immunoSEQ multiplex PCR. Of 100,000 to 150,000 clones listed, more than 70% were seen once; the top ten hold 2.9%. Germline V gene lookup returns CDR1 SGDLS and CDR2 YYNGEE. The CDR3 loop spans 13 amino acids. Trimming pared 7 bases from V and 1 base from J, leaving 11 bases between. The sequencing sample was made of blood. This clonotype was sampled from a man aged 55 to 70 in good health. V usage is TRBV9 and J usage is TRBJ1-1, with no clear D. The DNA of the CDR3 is TGTGCCAGCTCTGGGCGTCGGAACACTGAAGCTTTCTTT. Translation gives CASSGRRNTEAFF.